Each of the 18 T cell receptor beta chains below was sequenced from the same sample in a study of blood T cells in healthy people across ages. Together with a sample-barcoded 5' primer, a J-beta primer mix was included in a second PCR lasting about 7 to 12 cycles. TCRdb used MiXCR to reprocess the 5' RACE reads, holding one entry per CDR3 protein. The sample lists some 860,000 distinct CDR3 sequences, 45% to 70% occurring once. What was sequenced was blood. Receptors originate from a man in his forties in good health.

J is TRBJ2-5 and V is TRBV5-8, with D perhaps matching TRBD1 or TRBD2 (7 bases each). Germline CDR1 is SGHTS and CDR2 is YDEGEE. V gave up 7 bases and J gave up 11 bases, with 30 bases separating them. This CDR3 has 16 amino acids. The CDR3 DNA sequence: TGTGCCAGCGGTCGATGGGAGGGGGCTTCTTACAATGAGCAGTACTTC. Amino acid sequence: CASGRWEGASYNEQYF.

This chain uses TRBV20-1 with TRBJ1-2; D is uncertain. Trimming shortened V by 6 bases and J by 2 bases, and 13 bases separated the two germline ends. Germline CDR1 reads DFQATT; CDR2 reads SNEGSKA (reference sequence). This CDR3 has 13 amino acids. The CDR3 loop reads CSAAGGGNYGYTF. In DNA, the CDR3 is TGCAGTGCGGCCGGAGGAGGGAACTATGGCTACACCTTC.

CDR3 DNA sequence: TGCAGTGCTCTAAATCGGCACAGGAATAACCCCTACGAGCAGTACTTC. It encodes CSALNRHRNNPYEQYF. The rearrangement joins TRBV20-1 to TRBJ2-4; possible D gene TRBD1, 5 bases. Matching the DNA end better, TRBJ2-7 makes the J call doubtful. Looked up from germline, CDR1 is DFQATT and CDR2 is SNEGSKA (reference sequence). CDR3 length equals 16 residues.

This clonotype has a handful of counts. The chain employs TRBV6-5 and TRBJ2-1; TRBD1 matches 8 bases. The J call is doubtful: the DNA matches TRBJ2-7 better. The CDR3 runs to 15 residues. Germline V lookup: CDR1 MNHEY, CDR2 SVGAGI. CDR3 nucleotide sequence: TGTGCCAGCAGTTTCGGGACAGGCGGGACCTACGAGCAGTACTTC. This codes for CASSFGTGGTYEQYF.

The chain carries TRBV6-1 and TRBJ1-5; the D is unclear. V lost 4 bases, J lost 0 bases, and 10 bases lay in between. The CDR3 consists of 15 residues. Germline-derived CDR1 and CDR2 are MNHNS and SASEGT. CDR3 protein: CASSVHINSNQPQHF. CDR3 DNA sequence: TGTGCCAGCAGTGTTCACATCAATAGCAATCAGCCCCAGCATTTT.

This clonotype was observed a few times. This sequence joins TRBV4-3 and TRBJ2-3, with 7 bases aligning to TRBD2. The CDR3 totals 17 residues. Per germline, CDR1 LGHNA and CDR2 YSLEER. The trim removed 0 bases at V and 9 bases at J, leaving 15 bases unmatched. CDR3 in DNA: TGCGCCAGCAGCCAAGATACCCCGACGGACCTGCGGGGGACGCAGTATTTT. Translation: CASSQDTPTDLRGTQYF.

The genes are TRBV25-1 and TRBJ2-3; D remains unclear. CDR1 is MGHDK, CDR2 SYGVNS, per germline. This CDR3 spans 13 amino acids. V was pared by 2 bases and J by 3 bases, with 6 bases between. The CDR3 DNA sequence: TGTGCCAGCAGTGAACCCGGGACAGATACGCAGTATTTT. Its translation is CASSEPGTDTQYF.

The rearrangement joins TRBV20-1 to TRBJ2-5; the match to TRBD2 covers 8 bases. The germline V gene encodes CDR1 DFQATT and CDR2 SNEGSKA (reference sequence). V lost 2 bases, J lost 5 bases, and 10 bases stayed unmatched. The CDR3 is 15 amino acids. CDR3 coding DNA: TGCAGTGCTAGACCAGGTAGCGGGGATTGGGAGACCCAGTACTTC. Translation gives CSARPGSGDWETQYF.

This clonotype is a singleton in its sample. The CDR3 sequence is CASTPQGGTGDSPLHF. CDR3 nucleotides: TGTGCCAGCACTCCCCAAGGGGGGACAGGGGATTCACCCCTCCACTTT. The chain couples TRBV25-1 to TRBJ1-6; 10 bases align to TRBD1. Per the germline V gene, CDR1 is MGHDK and CDR2 is SYGVNS. This CDR3 region has 16 residues. V shed 7 bases and J 8 bases; nucleotides not matched to a gene: 11.

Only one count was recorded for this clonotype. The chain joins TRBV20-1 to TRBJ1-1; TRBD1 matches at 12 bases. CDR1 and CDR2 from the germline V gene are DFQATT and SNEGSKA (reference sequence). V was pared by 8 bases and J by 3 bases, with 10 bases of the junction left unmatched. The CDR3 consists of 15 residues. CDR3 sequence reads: CSFIPGQGAHTEAFF. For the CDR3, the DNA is TGCAGTTTTATTCCGGGACAGGGGGCACACACTGAAGCTTTCTTT.

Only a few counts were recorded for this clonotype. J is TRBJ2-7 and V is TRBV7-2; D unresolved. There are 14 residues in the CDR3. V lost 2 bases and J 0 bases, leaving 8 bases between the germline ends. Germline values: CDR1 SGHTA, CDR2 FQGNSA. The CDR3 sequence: CASSLYPSSYEQYF. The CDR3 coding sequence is TGTGCCAGCAGCTTATACCCTTCCTCCTACGAGCAGTACTTC.

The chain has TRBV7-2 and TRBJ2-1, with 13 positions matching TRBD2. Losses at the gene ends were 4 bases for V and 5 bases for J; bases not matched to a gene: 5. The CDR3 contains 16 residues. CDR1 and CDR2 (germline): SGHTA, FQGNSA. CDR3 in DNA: TGTGCCAGCAGCTCCGAACTAGCGGGAGGGAACAATGAGCAGTTCTTC. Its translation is CASSSELAGGNNEQFF.

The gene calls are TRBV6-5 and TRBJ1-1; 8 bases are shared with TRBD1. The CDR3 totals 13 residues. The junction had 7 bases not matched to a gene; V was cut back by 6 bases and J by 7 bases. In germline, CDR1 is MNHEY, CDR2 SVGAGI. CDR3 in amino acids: CASRPDRADEAFF. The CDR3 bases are TGTGCCAGCAGACCGGACAGGGCCGATGAAGCTTTCTTT.

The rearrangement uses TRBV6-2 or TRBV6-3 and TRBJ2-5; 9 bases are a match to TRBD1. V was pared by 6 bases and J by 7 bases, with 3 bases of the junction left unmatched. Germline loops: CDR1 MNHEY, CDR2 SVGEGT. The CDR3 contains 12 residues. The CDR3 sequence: CASRPQGATQYF. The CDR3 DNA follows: TGTGCCAGCAGACCACAGGGGGCGACCCAGTACTTC.

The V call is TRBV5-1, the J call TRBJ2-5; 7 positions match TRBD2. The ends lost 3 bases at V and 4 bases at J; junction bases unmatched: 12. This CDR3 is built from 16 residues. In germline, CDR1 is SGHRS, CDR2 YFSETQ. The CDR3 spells CASSSSGGNLRETQYF. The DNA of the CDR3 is TGCGCCAGCAGCTCCTCGGGAGGTAACCTACGAGAGACCCAGTACTTC.

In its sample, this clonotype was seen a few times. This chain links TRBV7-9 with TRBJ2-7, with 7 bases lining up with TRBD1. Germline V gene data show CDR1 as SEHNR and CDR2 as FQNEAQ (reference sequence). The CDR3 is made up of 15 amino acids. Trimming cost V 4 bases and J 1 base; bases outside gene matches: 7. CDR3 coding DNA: TGTGCCAGCAGCTCTGAGGGGGCGCAATCCTACGAGCAGTACTTC. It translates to CASSSEGAQSYEQYF.

The chain's CDR3 is CSVEGTANTEAFF. CDR3 nucleotide sequence: TGCAGCGTTGAAGGGACTGCGAACACTGAAGCTTTCTTT. J is TRBJ1-1 and V is TRBV29-1; no reliable D call. Between the trimmed V and J ends, which lost 1 base and 1 base, there was a span of 7 bases. The germline V gene encodes CDR1 SQVTM and CDR2 ANQGSEA. The CDR3 runs to 13 residues.

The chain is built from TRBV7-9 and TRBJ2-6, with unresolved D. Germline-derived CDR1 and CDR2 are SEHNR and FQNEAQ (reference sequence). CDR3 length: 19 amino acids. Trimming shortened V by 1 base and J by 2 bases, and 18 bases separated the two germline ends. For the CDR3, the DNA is TGTGCCAGCAGCTTAGAAGTGCTGGGTCGTTACGCTGGGGCCAACGTCCTGACTTTC. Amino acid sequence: CASSLEVLGRYAGANVLTF.